This TCR beta chain was documented in a study of response to subunit inactivated influenza vaccine. This clonotype was detected only a few times. The antigen remains unidentified. TCRdb re-called the RT-PCR reads with MiXCR, one entry per CDR3 protein. This sample yields a few hundred thousand distinct CDR3 sequences, of which approximately 21% are seen a single time; about a tenth belongs to the top ten. V lost 6 bases and J 5 bases, leaving 25 bases between the germline ends. There are 17 residues in the CDR3. Germline lookup yields CDR1 MDHEN and CDR2 SYDVKM. Broader study findings: The authors offered the suggestion that each seasonal influenza vaccination recruits few new T cells.

Sample: PBMCs from blood, taken less than 22 months after vaccination. This TCR derives from a man aged 50-75 years who received an inactivated influenza vaccine. This rearrangement joins TRBV28 to TRBJ1-2, with D hard to call. CDR3 sequence reads: CASRDSQWDGVKYGYTF. The DNA of the CDR3 is TGTGCCAGCAGAGACTCACAGTGGGATGGGGTAAAGTATGGCTACACCTTC.